What follows is one T cell receptor (beta chain) and its context. The data were taken from a study of blood T cell repertoires in COVID-19. As for the study in general: Specimens from acute and convalescent COVID-19 originated in the United States, Italy and Spain.

TCRdb keeps only in-frame clones here, not all; method: immunoSEQ multiplex PCR. The sample shows 100,000 to 150,000 clones, nearly 90% of them seen only once. CDR1 MNHEY and CDR2 SVGAGI come from the germline V gene. The V end was cut by 6 bases, the J end by 2 bases, with 19 bases between. The CDR3 has 16 residues. The clonotype was recovered from an elderly woman with acute or convalescent COVID-19. This sequence joins TRBV6-5 and TRBJ2-5; possibly TRBD2 for D (5 bases). Sequencing used peripheral blood. For the CDR3, the DNA is TGTGCCAGCAGGTACCGTCCGTCCGGGGTTCAAGAGACCCAGTACTTC. It yields the protein CASRYRPSGVQETQYF.